This T cell receptor (beta chain) was recorded in a study of response to subunit inactivated influenza vaccine. The CDR3 covers 14 residues. Trimming took off 2 bases at V and 2 bases at J, with 10 bases between the two ends. Per germline, CDR1 MNHEY and CDR2 SVGAGI. TCRdb called the RT-PCR reads again in MiXCR, with one record for every CDR3 protein. Among 430,000 or so distinct CDR3 sequences listed, about 10% were seen once. Overall study findings and caveats: The authors suggested that every seasonal influenza vaccination recruits few new T cells.

This clonotype was observed many times. Its antigen remains unidentified. This sequence was found in a man in his forties or fifties who received an inactivated influenza vaccine. This specimen was PBMCs from blood, taken roughly 46 days after vaccination. The V call is TRBV6-5, the J call TRBJ2-7; D is undetermined. The CDR3 loop is CASSYLDGPYEQYF. Here the CDR3 DNA reads TGTGCCAGCAGTTACCTGGACGGACCCTACGAGCAGTACTTC.